This T cell receptor (beta chain) originates from a study of CD8+CD57+ T cells in acquired aplastic anemia. This clonotype was observed a handful of times. Germline V gene data show CDR1 as SNHLY and CDR2 as FYNNEI. Between the trimmed V and J ends, which lost 3 bases and 4 bases, there was a span of 27 bases. The CDR3 has 19 residues. Using genomic DNA as the template, TCR beta VDJ and CDR3 profiling was carried out. TCRdb used MiXCR to reprocess the reads, holding one entry per CDR3 protein. This sample carries hundreds of thousands of distinct CDR3 sequences, 25% to 40% of them seen once, and the ten largest clones take around 0.82%. Individuals selected for sequencing had exhibited CD8+CD57+ cell expansion on flow cytometry.

Specimen: sorted CD4+, CD8+, or CD8+CD57+ T cells (not recorded which) from PBMCs. The V call is TRBV2, the J call TRBJ2-5, with a weak D call TRBD2 (6 bases). The source is a human donor with aplastic anemia. CDR3 nucleotides: TGTGCCAGCAGTGATTTGGGGGAGGACCCTCAAGATTGGTCAGAGACCCAGTACTTC. This codes for CASSDLGEDPQDWSETQYF.